This is a list of T cell receptor beta chains from one sample in a study of response to subunit inactivated influenza vaccine. TCRdb used MiXCR to reprocess the RT-PCR reads, holding one entry per CDR3 protein. The sample gives 400,000 to 650,000 distinct CDR3 sequences, 6% to 9% of which show up once; around 14% is in the top ten. Material: PBMCs from blood, obtained around 25 months after vaccination. The receptors were gathered from a man aged 50-75 years who received an inactivated influenza vaccine. CDR3s include the opening cysteine and the closing phenylalanine or tryptophan. The D gene is left open where the match is weak. Not every row has a clone size; where given, it reads once, few, many or a size class.

TRBV28	.	12	.	TRBJ2-1	TGTGCCACCTCGGCCACCTACAATGAGCAGTTCTTC	CATSATYNEQFF
TRBV25-1	.	14	many	TRBJ2-2	TGTGCCAGCAGGACAACAGGGCACACCGGGGAGCTGTTTTTT	CASRTTGHTGELFF
TRBV20-1	TRBD1	15	few	TRBJ2-2	TGCAGTGCTAGACAGACAGGGTTGGACACCGGGGAGCTGTTTTTT	CSARQTGLDTGELFF
TRBV29-1	.	13	.	TRBJ2-5	TGCAGCGTTGACGGTCCTCAAGGGGAGACCCAGTACTTC	CSVDGPQGETQYF
TRBV6-5	.	14	few	TRBJ1-2	TGTGCCAGCAGTTACTCGTACGACAACTATGGCTACACCTTC	CASSYSYDNYGYTF
TRBV4-3	TRBD1	16	many	TRBJ2-2	TGCGCCAGCAGCCAATCCGGGACAGTGAACACCGGGGAGCTGTTTTTT	CASSQSGTVNTGELFF
TRBV3-1	TRBD2	15	many	TRBJ2-1	TGTGCCAGCAGCCAAGGGGCGACTAGCAGCTTTAGAAAGTTCTTC	CASSQGATSSFRKFF
TRBV12-3/TRBV12-4	.	15	many	TRBJ2-3	TGTGCCAGCAGTTTAAAGGGAGCCAGCACAGATACGCAGTATTTT	CASSLKGASTDTQYF
TRBV6-5	TRBD1	18	many	TRBJ1-5	TGTGCCAGCAGTTACTCCGACAGGGGGCGATTTAGCAATCAGCCCCAGCATTTT	CASSYSDRGRFSNQPQHF
TRBV12-3/TRBV12-4	TRBD1	14	many	TRBJ2-1	TGTGCCAGCAGTACAGGGGAAGGTTACAATGAGCAGTTCTTC	CASSTGEGYNEQFF
TRBV29-1	.	13	few	TRBJ2-1	TGCAGCGCAGGGAGGGGGGGTGCGAATTGGCAGTTCTTC	CSAGRGGANWQFF
TRBV6-5	.	15	many	TRBJ2-3	TGTGCCAGCAGTTACCGCCCAACTAGTTTAGATACGCAGTATTTT	CASSYRPTSLDTQYF
TRBV5-1	.	15	many	TRBJ2-4	TGCGCCAGCAGCTTGGCTTCAGGTGGCCAAAACATTCAGTACTTC	CASSLASGGQNIQYF
TRBV28	.	13	many	TRBJ2-3	TGTGCCAGCAGCCGAGCGAGCACAGATACGCAGTATTTT	CASSRASTDTQYF
TRBV11-2	.	20	many	TRBJ2-3	TGTGCCAGCAGCTTAGGGGACCTAGGGGAATTCGTAGTTGGCACAGATACGCAGTATTTT	CASSLGDLGEFVVGTDTQYF
TRBV11-2	.	14	many	TRBJ2-2	TGTGCCAGCAGCTTAGATTTGGGGGCCGGGGAGCTGTTTTTT	CASSLDLGAGELFF
TRBV4-1	.	15	.	TRBJ2-4	TGCGCCAGCAGCCTCGCCCCCCTTAATCGGGACATTCAGTACTTC	CASSLAPLNRDIQYF
TRBV4-1	TRBD2	14	many	TRBJ2-1	TGCGCCAGCAGCCAGCCCCGGCGGGGGGTTGAGCAGTTCTTC	CASSQPRRGVEQFF
TRBV28	.	12	.	TRBJ2-7	TGTGCCAGCAGTTCAATCTTTAAGGAGCAGTACTTC	CASSSIFKEQYF
TRBV7-2	.	16	.	TRBJ2-7	TGTGCCAGCAGCTTAGCCGGGACTCAAAGCTCCTACGAGCAGTACTTC	CASSLAGTQSSYEQYF
TRBV29-1	TRBD1	13	many	TRBJ1-2	TGCAGCGTAAGCCCAGGGGGCGACTATGGCTACACCTTC	CSVSPGGDYGYTF
TRBV7-9	.	13	.	TRBJ2-7	TGTGCCAGCAGCACGGGAAATCCGCGGGAGCAGTACTTC	CASSTGNPREQYF
TRBV10-3	.	17	.	TRBJ2-3	TGTGCCATCAGTGAGGGGGATAGGGGGGGAGGCACAGATACGCAGTATTTT	CAISEGDRGGGTDTQYF
TRBV6-1	.	13	.	TRBJ1-3	TGTGCCAGCAGACAGGTTTCTAGCAACACCATATATTTT	CASRQVSSNTIYF
TRBV5-1	TRBD2	15	few	TRBJ2-5	TGCGCCAGCAGCGCTAGCGGGATTAACCAAGAGACCCAGTACTTC	CASSASGINQETQYF
TRBV7-9	.	15	many	TRBJ1-1	TGTGCCAGCAGCTTAGGTAGTGGGGGGAGGACTGAAGCTTTCTTT	CASSLGSGGRTEAFF
TRBV18	.	15	.	TRBJ2-7	TGTGCCAGCTCACCAAGAGGCATGCAAGGAGTCGGGCAGTACTTC	CASSPRGMQGVGQYF
TRBV5-1	TRBD1	15	many	TRBJ2-3	TGCGCCAGCAGCTTGGCCGGGACAGGGACAGATACGCAGTATTTT	CASSLAGTGTDTQYF
TRBV29-1	TRBD1	15	.	TRBJ2-7	TGCAGCGTTGAAGATGGACAGGGGATACGAGGCGAGCAGTACTTC	CSVEDGQGIRGEQYF
TRBV9	.	14	.	TRBJ2-3	TGTGCCAGCAGCGCGTCGGGGTACACAGATACGCAGTATTTT	CASSASGYTDTQYF
TRBV10-2	.	15	few	TRBJ2-6	TGCGCCAGCAGCCCCCGACCATCTGGGGCCAACGTCCTGACTTTC	CASSPRPSGANVLTF
TRBV4-2	TRBD1	16	many	TRBJ2-7	TGTGCCAGCAGCCAAGATCTAGGACAGGGGATCTACGAGCAGTACTTC	CASSQDLGQGIYEQYF
TRBV28	.	16	.	TRBJ2-1	TGTGCCAGCAGTCACTCCGGGACTTCTTTATACAATGAGCAGTTCTTC	CASSHSGTSLYNEQFF
TRBV6-1	.	13	few	TRBJ1-5	TGTGCCAGCAAACGGGACGGCAATCAGCCCCAGCATTTT	CASKRDGNQPQHF
TRBV5-1	.	12	many	TRBJ2-5	TGCGCCAGCAGCCCCCTCGGCTGGACCCAGTACTTC	CASSPLGWTQYF
TRBV29-1	TRBD2	19	few	TRBJ2-7	TGCAGCGTTGGTTTGTTTAGGTTTCGGGAGCGGGAGAGTCCCTACGAGCAGTACTTC	CSVGLFRFRERESPYEQYF
TRBV12-3/TRBV12-4	.	13	few	TRBJ1-4	TGTGCCAGCAGTTTAAGGTTATGGGGAAAACTGTTTTTT	CASSLRLWGKLFF
TRBV5-1	TRBD1	16	few	TRBJ1-1	TGCGCCAGCAGCTCTTCCTCCGGGACAGTGAACACTGAAGCTTTCTTT	CASSSSSGTVNTEAFF
TRBV6-2/TRBV6-3	TRBD1	18	few	TRBJ2-6	TGTGCCAGCAGTTATACCTGGACAGGGGGAACTGGGGCCAACGTCCTGACTTTC	CASSYTWTGGTGANVLTF
TRBV7-6	TRBD2	18	many	TRBJ2-1	TGTGCCAGCAGCGGACCGGGGACTAGCGGGAATTTCGGAGATGAGCAGTTCTTC	CASSGPGTSGNFGDEQFF
TRBV21-1	.	15	.	TRBJ2-3	TGTGCCAGCAGCAAAATGGGGACTTGCACAGATACGCAGTATTTT	CASSKMGTCTDTQYF
TRBV11-2	.	19	many	TRBJ1-2	TGTGCCAGCAGCTTTTTTAGTCTTACGGGCAGGGCTTACGTCTATGGCTACACCTTC	CASSFFSLTGRAYVYGYTF
TRBV20-1	.	13	few	TRBJ2-1	TGCAGTGCTAGCCGGGACACCTACAATGAGCAGTTCTTC	CSASRDTYNEQFF
TRBV29-1	.	11	many	TRBJ2-5	TGCAGCGGCAGGGCGGTAGAGACCCAGTACTTC	CSGRAVETQYF
TRBV20-1	.	15	many	TRBJ1-1	TGCAGTGCTAGACCTAAATTTGTGGTGAACACTGAAGCTTTCTTT	CSARPKFVVNTEAFF
TRBV7-2	.	13	many	TRBJ2-5	TGTGCCAGCAGCTTAGTAGGGTTGGAGACCCAGTACTTC	CASSLVGLETQYF
TRBV12-3/TRBV12-4	.	15	.	TRBJ2-5	TGTGCCAGCCGTTTCATGGGGAGTCAATTCGAGACCCAGTACTTC	CASRFMGSQFETQYF
TRBV4-1	.	16	.	TRBJ1-3	TGCGCCAGCAGCCAAGGGCCGACGGGGTCTGGAAACACCATATATTTT	CASSQGPTGSGNTIYF
TRBV5-1	.	13	many	TRBJ2-3	TGCGCCAGCAGCTTGAGACAGTCAGATACGCAGTATTTT	CASSLRQSDTQYF
TRBV6-2/TRBV6-3	.	14	many	TRBJ1-2	TGTGCCAGCAGAACTTTACAAGTTAACTATGGCTACACCTTC	CASRTLQVNYGYTF
TRBV6-5	TRBD1	13	many	TRBJ1-1	TGTGCCAGCAGTTGGGACAGGGGTACTGAAGCTTTCTTT	CASSWDRGTEAFF
TRBV20-1	.	13	few	TRBJ2-3	TGCAGTGCTAGAAAGGGTAACGCAGATACGCAGTATTTT	CSARKGNADTQYF
TRBV6-1	TRBD2	14	few	TRBJ2-3	TGTGCCGCCAAACTAGCGGGCTACACAGATACGCAGTATTTT	CAAKLAGYTDTQYF
TRBV20-1	.	17	.	TRBJ1-5	TGCAGTGCTAGAACTTCTTCTGGTGGCCATAGCAATCAGCCCCAGCATTTT	CSARTSSGGHSNQPQHF
TRBV4-3	.	13	.	TRBJ2-3	TGCGCCAGCAGCCCCCCGTCGGGGGATACGCAGTATTTT	CASSPPSGDTQYF